These 28 T cell receptor beta chains were all obtained from the same sample, sequenced in a study of T cells in Graves' hyperthyroidism and ophthalmopathy. What was amplified from RNA transcripts were TCR beta CDR3 regions. Carried out on the TCR CDR3, a first-round RT-PCR used the HTBI primer set. TCRdb redid the calling of the multiplex PCR reads with MiXCR, one entry per CDR3 protein. The sample gives about 300,000 distinct CDR3 sequences, approximately 15% of which show up once; roughly a third is in the top ten. Material for sequencing was blood. These receptors all stem from a man aged 30 to 45 with Graves' hyperthyroidism.

This clonotype was detected a few times. The chain is built from TRBV11-3 and TRBJ1-1; D may be TRBD1 (6 bases). The CDR3 contains 13 residues. The ends were cut back, 5 bases at V and 8 bases at J, with 15 bases in the middle. Germline V gene data show CDR1 as SGHNT and CDR2 as YENEEA. CDR3 amino acids: CASSPRQENEAFF. The CDR3 coding sequence is TGTGCCAGCAGCCCCCGACAGGAAAACGAAGCTTTCTTT.

This clonotype appeared a few times. The chain couples TRBV2 to TRBJ2-7; either TRBD1 or TRBD2 may fit D (5 bases each). The germline V gene has CDR1 SNHLY and CDR2 FYNNEI. V lost 4 bases and J lost 5, with 12 bases in between. The CDR3 extends over 13 amino acids. CDR3 region: CASSVGWDDEQYF. For the CDR3, the DNA is TGTGCCAGCAGTGTGGGGTGGGACGACGAGCAGTACTTC.

About this clonotype itself: A read error may explain this, as a much larger clone is one base away. This sequence joins TRBV5-1 and TRBJ2-3, with D possibly being TRBD2 (6 bases). Germline V gene sequence: CDR1 SGHRS, CDR2 YFSETQ. CDR3 length: 15 amino acids. V lost 0 bases to trimming and J lost 6 bases, with 14 bases between them. The CDR3 is CASSLVEGTFDTQYF. The CDR3 nucleotides read TGCGCCAGCAGCTTGGTGGAGGGAACCTTCGATACGCAGTATTTT.

There are many counts of this clonotype. The chain has TRBV5-4 and TRBJ1-5; weak D call: TRBD1 (5 bases). The CDR3 consists of 17 residues. Trimming stripped 0 bases from V and 4 bases from J, with 17 bases between. Germline CDR1 SGHNT, CDR2 YYREEE (reference sequence). In nucleotides, the CDR3 is TGTGCCAGCAGCTTGGGAAGTGAGGGGCTGGGGAATCAGCCCCAGCATTTT. It is translated as CASSLGSEGLGNQPQHF. Filled out from reference TRBV5-4 and TRBJ1-5, the complete variable domain reads ETGVTQSPTHLIKTRGQQVTLRCSSQSGHNTVSWYQQALGQGPQFIFQYYREEENGRGNFPPRFSGLQFPNYSSELNVNALELDDSALYLCASSLGSEGLGNQPQHFGDGTRLSIL.

This chain's CDR3 is CASTTLSSGTGELFF. CDR3 in DNA: TGCGCCAGCACTACCCTAAGTAGCGGCACCGGGGAGCTGTTTTTT. This chain connects TRBV5-1 to TRBJ2-2, with D possibly matching TRBD2 (6 bases). Germline values: CDR1 SGHRS, CDR2 YFSETQ. This CDR3 has 15 amino acids. V lost 6 bases and J lost 4, with 16 bases in between.

V is TRBV11-2 and J is TRBJ2-2; 14 nucleotides agree with TRBD2. The CDR3 is 16 amino acids. Germline V gene sequence: CDR1 SGHAT, CDR2 FQNNGV. The V and J ends lost 4 bases and 8 bases, in that order; junction bases with no gene match: 6. In DNA form, the CDR3 reads TGTGCCAGCAGCTACACTCGACTAGCGGGGGGGGGGGAGCTGTTTTTT. This gives the protein CASSYTRLAGGGELFF.

The CDR3 sequence is CASSSLTESEQFF. DNA for the CDR3: TGTGCCAGCAGCTCCCTAACTGAATCGGAGCAGTTCTTC. The V and J genes are TRBV6-2 or TRBV6-3 and TRBJ2-1; D not resolved. V lost 6 bases to trimming and J lost 10 bases, with 16 bases between them. The CDR3 has 13 residues. Germline assignment: CDR1 MNHEY and CDR2 SVGEGT.

This rearrangement joins TRBV6-1 to TRBJ2-1; D tentatively fits TRBD1 or TRBD2 (5 bases each). Germline V CDR1 and CDR2: MNHNS, SASEGT. The ends were cut back, 11 bases at V and 2 bases at J, with 16 bases in the middle. CDR3 size: 14 residues. CDR3 protein: CAGKTGAPYNEQFF. The CDR3 DNA is TGTGCCGGCAAAACCGGGGCTCCCTACAATGAGCAGTTCTTC.

In nucleotides, the CDR3 is TGTGCCAGCAGCAGCGGACTAGCAGCCTACAATGAGCAGTTCTTC. Protein product: CASSSGLAAYNEQFF. The chain links TRBV7-9 to TRBJ2-1; the match to TRBD2 covers 8 bases. Germline CDR1 reads SEHNR; CDR2 reads FQNEAQ (reference sequence). The CDR3 is 15 residues long. Germline trimming cut 5 bases from V and 2 bases from J; bases unmatched to any gene: 5.

In this sample, this clonotype turned up a few times. The chain uses TRBV12-5 and TRBJ2-3, with 8 bases aligning to TRBD2. V dropped 9 bases and J dropped 2; count of bases not matched to a gene: 16. The germline gives CDR1 LGHNT, CDR2 FRNRAP. This CDR3 spans 17 amino acids. CDR3 amino acids: CASSSGSGSLHTDTQYF. CDR3 DNA: TGTGCTAGCTCCAGCGGGAGTGGGTCCCTCCACACAGATACGCAGTATTTT.

This clonotype was counted only a few times. The rearrangement uses TRBV6-1 and TRBJ2-7; 8 positions agree with TRBD1. Germline CDR1 reads MNHNS; CDR2 reads SASEGT. This CDR3 has 16 amino acids. The ends lost 1 base at V and 1 base at J; junction bases unmatched: 6. CDR3 sequence: CASSEVRTGYSYEQYF. CDR3 DNA: TGTGCCAGCAGTGAAGTGAGGACAGGGTATTCCTACGAGCAGTACTTC.

The chain combines TRBV24-1 with TRBJ2-1; TRBD1 matches at 8 bases. J gave up 6 bases and V 4 bases, and 1 base lay outside the gene matches. This CDR3 region has 13 residues. The V gene's germline CDR1 is KGHDR and CDR2 SFDVKD. Here the CDR3 DNA reads TGTGCCACCAGTGAGGACAGGGTCAATGAGCAGTTCTTC. Its translation: CATSEDRVNEQFF.

This clonotype was detected many times. This chain connects TRBV2 to TRBJ2-3; no reliable D call. There are 12 residues in the CDR3. Germline V CDR1 and CDR2: SNHLY, FYNNEI. V was trimmed by 7 bases and J by 2 bases, leaving 7 bases between them. CDR3: CASKLSTDTQYF. In DNA, the CDR3 is TGTGCCAGCAAGTTGTCCACAGATACGCAGTATTTT.

In its sample, this clonotype was seen many times. The V call is TRBV11-2, the J call TRBJ1-1; a weak D match, TRBD1 (6 bases). V was cut by 7 bases and J by 2 bases, with 14 bases left in between. The length of the CDR3 is 14 residues. From germline, CDR1 is SGHAT and CDR2 FQNNGV. The CDR3 sequence is CASNLGGANTEAFF. In DNA, the CDR3 is TGTGCCAGCAACCTAGGGGGGGCAAACACTGAAGCTTTCTTT.

This clonotype was counted once. V gene TRBV19 combines with J gene TRBJ1-3; D call uncertain. The germline V gene has CDR1 LNHDA and CDR2 SQIVND (reference sequence). Trimming took 5 bases from V and 0 from J, leaving 8 bases between them. The CDR3 runs 14 residues. For the CDR3, the DNA is TGTGCCAGTAGTTCCGGATACTCTGGAAACACCATATATTTT. Amino acids: CASSSGYSGNTIYF.

This clonotype was seen at least ten times. The V gene is TRBV28, the J gene TRBJ2-1, with TRBD2 matching 12 bases. V lost 5 bases, J lost 7 bases, and 9 bases stayed unmatched. CDR1 is MDHEN and CDR2 is SYDVKM in the germline V gene. The CDR3 runs to 16 residues. CDR3 protein: CASSPASGRERNEQFF. DNA of the CDR3: TGTGCCAGCAGTCCAGCTAGCGGGAGGGAGAGGAATGAGCAGTTCTTC.

The chain employs TRBV6-1 and TRBJ2-1, with unresolved D. Germline V gene data show CDR1 as MNHNS and CDR2 as SASEGT. V lost 6 bases and J lost 10, with 10 bases in between. This CDR3 has 11 residues. The CDR3 loop reads CASSNPIEQFF. In DNA, the CDR3 is TGTGCCAGCAGCAACCCGATAGAGCAGTTCTTC.

This clonotype was found a few times. The chain joins TRBV28 to TRBJ1-4; D not resolved. The V end was cut by 0 bases, the J end by 5 bases, with 4 bases between. This CDR3 is 13 amino acids long. Germline loops: CDR1 MDHEN, CDR2 SYDVKM. The CDR3 reads CASSLWGNEKLFF. CDR3 nucleotides: TGTGCCAGCAGTTTATGGGGGAATGAAAAACTGTTTTTT.

V is TRBV28 and J is TRBJ2-6; no definite D call. Germline CDR1 is MDHEN and CDR2 is SYDVKM. The CDR3 is 16 residues long. With 5 bases removed from V and 4 bases from J, the gap between germline ends came to 15 bases. CDR3 protein: CASSGQFSVGANVLTF. CDR3 nucleotide sequence: TGTGCCAGCAGTGGGCAGTTTTCGGTCGGGGCCAACGTCCTGACTTTC.

This clonotype was seen many times. This rearrangement joins TRBV11-2 to TRBJ2-1; D not resolved. This CDR3 comprises 13 residues. Per the germline V gene, CDR1 is SGHAT and CDR2 is FQNNGV. V lost 2 bases to trimming and J lost 5 bases, with 7 bases between them. In nucleotides, the CDR3 is TGTGCCAGCAGCTTAAACCGGGACAATGAGCAGTTCTTC. Translated: CASSLNRDNEQFF.

This clonotype has at least ten counts. This sequence joins TRBV6-1 and TRBJ1-2; 7 bases align to TRBD1. Germline V gene lookup returns CDR1 MNHNS and CDR2 SASEGT. The CDR3 covers 16 residues. V trimming: 4 bases; J trimming: 8 bases; junction bases outside the gene matches: 16. The CDR3 reads CASSASPRQGAWGYTF. In DNA, the CDR3 is TGTGCCAGCAGTGCGTCCCCTCGACAGGGCGCGTGGGGCTACACCTTC.

This clonotype occurred a few times. The J gene is TRBJ2-7, the V gene TRBV28; 11 positions match TRBD2. The CDR3 has 13 amino acids. The germline CDR1 and CDR2 sequences are MDHEN and SYDVKM. V lost 6 bases, J lost 6 bases, and 4 bases stayed unmatched. CDR3 protein: CASRTSGTREQYF. The CDR3 DNA reads as TGTGCCAGCAGGACTAGCGGGACTCGCGAGCAGTACTTC.

The table lists this clonotype with many counts. This rearrangement joins TRBV7-3 to TRBJ2-3; 10 nucleotides line up with TRBD2. From germline, CDR1 is SGHTA and CDR2 FQGTGA. The length of the CDR3 is 18 residues. The trim removed 1 base at V and 7 bases at J, leaving 14 bases unmatched. The CDR3 DNA is TGTGCCAGCAGCTTAAGCCGGACTAGCGGACCCGATGGCAATACGCAGTATTTT. Protein sequence: CASSLSRTSGPDGNTQYF. The full variable domain, rest sourced from reference TRBV7-3 and TRBJ2-3, is GAGVSQTPSNKVTEKGKYVELRCDPISGHTALYWYRQSLGQGPEFLIYFQGTGAADDSGLPNDRFFAVRPEGSVSTLKIQRTERGDSAVYLCASSLSRTSGPDGNTQYFGPGTRLTVL.

This clonotype was counted many times. V is TRBV30 and J is TRBJ2-7, with TRBD2 matching over 13 bases. J gave up 5 bases and V 5 bases, and 3 bases lay outside the gene matches. The CDR3 runs 13 residues. Germline CDR1 reads GTSNPN; CDR2 reads SVGIG (reference sequence). CDR3 region: CAWGLAGVHEQYF. CDR3 DNA sequence: TGTGCCTGGGGACTAGCGGGAGTCCACGAGCAGTACTTC.

This clonotype was detected ten times or more. CDR3 nucleotide sequence: TGTGCCAGCAGTTTTCCCGGGAGAAGGGACGTCCAGCCCCAGCATTTT. Its protein product is CASSFPGRRDVQPQHF. J is TRBJ1-5 and V is TRBV28, with D possibly matching TRBD1 (5 bases). The CDR3 is 16 residues long. CDR1 is MDHEN, CDR2 SYDVKM, per germline. Trimming removed 3 bases from V and 7 bases from J, with 19 bases in between.

This clonotype turned up a few times. The chain uses TRBV6-1 and TRBJ1-5; D call uncertain. The germline CDR1 and CDR2 sequences are MNHNS and SASEGT. The CDR3 has 13 residues. The V end was cut by 1 base, the J end by 6 bases, with 7 bases between. The CDR3 loop reads CASSEVWGQPQHF. In nucleotides, the CDR3 is TGTGCCAGCAGTGAAGTATGGGGTCAGCCCCAGCATTTT.

The CDR3 nucleotides are TGCAGTGCCCCGGCGGGGACAGGGAACTCACCCCTCCACTTT. Its translation: CSAPAGTGNSPLHF. The J gene is TRBJ1-6, the V gene TRBV20-1; 9 positions match TRBD1. This CDR3 is 14 amino acids long. CDR1 DFQATT and CDR2 SNEGSKA come from the germline V gene (reference sequence). Germline trimming cut 6 bases from V and 10 bases from J; bases unmatched to any gene: 10.

This clonotype was picked up many times. The chain recombines TRBV18 with TRBJ1-1, with D unresolved. Germline V lookup: CDR1 KGHSH, CDR2 LQKENI. The CDR3 consists of 12 residues. Trimming shortened V by 0 bases and J by 9 bases, and 8 bases separated the two germline ends. The CDR3 loop reads CASSPPDLQAFF. The CDR3 DNA reads TGTGCCAGCTCACCACCAGACCTCCAAGCTTTCTTT.